A selection of T cell receptor beta chains follows, all from one sample in a study of blood T cell repertoires in COVID-19. Assay used: immunoSEQ multiplex PCR; TCRdb lists only in-frame clones, some missing. The sample lists some 240,000 clones; over 80% were seen once. The sequenced material came from peripheral blood. The receptors come from a woman in her 70s with COVID-19, enrolled during active disease. The CDR3 runs from the conserved cysteine through the conserved F or W. Fields, in order: V gene, D gene, clone size, J gene, CDR3 protein, CDR3 DNA. A D gene is named only where the DNA matches it firmly. Clone size is stated in some rows and not others, as once, few, many or a class when expanded.

>TRBV3-1/TRBV3-2|TRBD2|.|TRBJ2-5
CASSPVIPSGGETQYF
TGTGCCAGCAGCCCCGTTATTCCTAGCGGGGGGGAGACCCAGTACTTC
>TRBV30|.|few|TRBJ1-1
CACTTWHEAFF
TGTGCCTGTACAACGTGGCATGAAGCTTTCTTT
>TRBV3-1/TRBV3-2|.|.|TRBJ1-2
CASGAGLNYGYTF
TGTGCCAGCGGGGCGGGGCTTAACTATGGCTACACCTTC
>TRBV28|.|.|TRBJ2-4
CASSPLGAVNIQYF
TGTGCCAGCAGTCCCCTTGGGGCGGTAAACATTCAGTACTTC
>TRBV6-5|.|.|TRBJ1-6
CATQRAGSNNSPLHF
TGTGCCACCCAGCGGGCAGGGTCAAATAATTCACCCCTCCACTTT
>TRBV28|TRBD1|.|TRBJ1-2
CASSLSGGARGYTF
TGTGCCAGCAGTTTATCAGGGGGCGCTAGAGGCTACACCTTC
>TRBV19|TRBD1|.|TRBJ1-1
CASSGQGFNTEAFF
TGTGCCAGTAGCGGACAGGGCTTTAACACTGAAGCTTTCTTT
>TRBV7-2|TRBD1|.|TRBJ2-7
CASSLQGASSYEQYF
TGTGCCAGCAGCTTACAGGGGGCGAGCTCCTACGAGCAGTACTTC
>TRBV10-1|TRBD1|.|TRBJ1-5
CASSESGSSDRGNQPQHF
TGCGCCAGCAGTGAGTCGGGGTCGTCGGACAGGGGCAATCAGCCCCAGCATTTT
>TRBV28|.|.|TRBJ1-4
CASNKDRDMKLFF
TGTGCCAGTAATAAGGACCGGGACATGAAACTGTTTTTT
>TRBV7-2|.|.|TRBJ1-6
CASSREASSPLHF
TGTGCCAGCAGCCGCGAGGCCAGTTCACCCCTCCACTTT
>TRBV5-8|.|.|TRBJ1-4
CASINSGAYNEKLFF
TGTGCCAGCATCAATTCAGGGGCCTATAATGAAAAACTGTTTTTT
>TRBV15|TRBD1|.|TRBJ1-5
CATSRDRGGGQGHYSNQPQHF
TGTGCCACCAGCAGAGATCGGGGCGGGGGACAGGGCCATTATAGCAATCAGCCCCAGCATTTT
>TRBV28|TRBD2|.|TRBJ2-1
CASRSGGEQFF
TGTGCCAGCAGATCGGGGGGTGAGCAGTTCTTC
>TRBV30|TRBD1|.|TRBJ2-5
CAWSVGTGWETQYF
TGTGCCTGGAGTGTAGGGACAGGATGGGAGACCCAGTACTTC
>TRBV3-1/TRBV3-2|.|.|TRBJ2-7
CASRAGTPLFYEQYF
TGTGCCAGCCGGGCCGGGACACCCCTATTCTACGAGCAGTACTTC
>TRBV10-3|TRBD2|once|TRBJ2-4
CAISESGLAGTIAKNIQYF
TGTGCCATCAGTGAGTCTGGACTAGCGGGGACTATAGCCAAAAACATTCAGTACTTC
>TRBV5-4|TRBD2|.|TRBJ2-3
CASSFNGRAADTQYF
TGTGCCAGCAGCTTTAACGGGAGGGCGGCAGATACGCAGTATTTT
>TRBV5-1|TRBD2|once|TRBJ2-7
CASSSAQGSGSVYEQYF
TGCGCCAGCAGCTCAGCCCAGGGGAGCGGGAGTGTTTACGAGCAGTACTTC
>TRBV29-1|TRBD1|.|TRBJ1-1
CSARDSTEAFF
TGCAGCGCCCGGGACAGCACTGAAGCTTTCTTT
>TRBV11-2|.|.|TRBJ2-2
CASSLVRTANTGELFF
TGTGCCAGCAGCTTAGTTCGGACAGCGAACACCGGGGAGCTGTTTTTT
>TRBV5-1|.|once|TRBJ1-4
CASKQQATNEKLFF
TGCGCCAGCAAGCAGCAGGCAACTAATGAAAAACTGTTTTTT
>TRBV12-3/TRBV12-4|.|.|TRBJ2-3
CASSFKGDTQYF
TGTGCCAGCAGTTTTAAGGGGGATACGCAGTATTTT
>TRBV30|.|.|TRBJ2-7
CAWSGGQGSFYEQYF
TGTGCCTGGAGTGGGGGGCAGGGGTCGTTCTACGAGCAGTACTTC
>TRBV3-1/TRBV3-2|TRBD1|.|TRBJ2-7
CASSPRDRDNEQYF
TGTGCCAGCAGCCCCCGGGACAGGGATAACGAGCAGTACTTC
>TRBV15|TRBD1|.|TRBJ1-1
CATSRDQIRGRAFF
TGTGCCACCAGCAGAGATCAAATCAGGGGGAGAGCTTTCTTT
>TRBV10-3|.|.|TRBJ1-6
CAISEVDKLASPLHF
TGTGCCATCAGTGAGGTGGACAAGTTAGCCTCACCCCTCCACTTT
>TRBV2|.|.|TRBJ2-1
CASSEGLGTQGEQFF
TGTGCCAGCAGTGAAGGTTTGGGCACTCAGGGTGAGCAGTTCTTC
>TRBV29-1|TRBD1|.|TRBJ2-2
CSVAGQGGELFF
TGCAGCGTTGCGGGACAGGGCGGGGAGCTGTTTTTT
>TRBV12-5|TRBD1|.|TRBJ2-7
CASGQNRGYEQYF
TGTGCTAGTGGTCAGAACAGGGGCTACGAGCAGTACTTC
>TRBV10-3|TRBD2|.|TRBJ2-1
CAISEIAGVLNEQFF
TGTGCCATCAGTGAAATAGCGGGAGTTCTCAATGAGCAGTTCTTC
>TRBV19|TRBD1|.|TRBJ1-1
CASSMGRGRRKGTEAFF
TGTGCCAGTAGTATGGGCAGGGGGCGCAGGAAAGGCACTGAAGCTTTCTTT
>TRBV12-5|.|.|TRBJ2-5
CASGTGETQYF
TGTGCTAGTGGTACAGGAGAGACCCAGTACTTC
>TRBV5-4|.|.|TRBJ2-7
CASSLVEDSYEQYF
TGTGCCAGCAGCTTGGTAGAAGACAGCTACGAGCAGTACTTC
>TRBV3-1/TRBV3-2|TRBD1|.|TRBJ2-7
CASSLWDSYEQYF
TGTGCCAGCAGCCTCTGGGACAGTTACGAGCAGTACTTC
>TRBV2|.|.|TRBJ2-1
CASVSPSSYNEQFF
TGTGCCAGCGTTTCCCCTAGCTCCTACAATGAGCAGTTCTTC
>TRBV7-9|.|.|TRBJ2-7
CASSLITEDSYEQYF
TGTGCCAGCAGCTTAATCACGGAGGACTCCTACGAGCAGTACTTC
>TRBV28|.|.|TRBJ1-5
CASSPITGQLNQPQHF
TGTGCCAGCAGTCCGATTACAGGACAGCTCAATCAGCCCCAGCATTTT
>TRBV2|.|.|TRBJ1-1
CASSGTTLTEAFF
TGTGCCAGCAGCGGGACAACCCTCACTGAAGCTTTCTTT
>TRBV3-1/TRBV3-2|.|.|TRBJ2-7
CASSHAAGEQYF
TGTGCCAGCAGCCACGCCGCCGGGGAGCAGTACTTC
>TRBV19|.|.|TRBJ2-6
CASSIDEGRIISGANVLTF
TGTGCCAGTAGTATAGATGAGGGCAGGATTATCTCTGGGGCCAACGTCCTGACTTTC
>TRBV11-2|TRBD1|.|TRBJ2-1
CASSLVGQGPFYNEQFF
TGTGCCAGCAGCTTAGTGGGACAGGGCCCCTTCTACAATGAGCAGTTCTTC
>TRBV27|TRBD1|.|TRBJ2-1
CASSPIRTGEGNEQFF
TGTGCCAGCAGTCCGATTAGGACAGGGGAAGGCAATGAGCAGTTCTTC
>TRBV3-1/TRBV3-2|.|.|TRBJ1-2
CASSQGGVNTF
TGTGCCAGCAGCCAAGGGGGGGTGAACACCTTC
>TRBV5-1|.|few|TRBJ2-1
CASSLSTRSYNEQFF
TGCGCCAGCAGCTTAAGCACTCGCTCCTACAATGAGCAGTTCTTC
>TRBV18|.|.|TRBJ1-1
CASSPRGYFRDTEAFF
TGTGCCAGCTCACCAAGAGGCTACTTCAGGGACACTGAAGCTTTCTTT
>TRBV24-1|.|.|TRBJ2-2
CATSGVDRHTGELFF
TGTGCCACCAGTGGGGTCGACAGACACACCGGGGAGCTGTTTTTT
>TRBV19|TRBD1|.|TRBJ1-3
CASSRDRGAPGNTIYF
TGTGCCAGTAGTCGAGACAGGGGGGCACCTGGAAACACCATATATTTT
>TRBV19|.|once|TRBJ1-6
CASSITRGDSPLHF
TGTGCCAGTAGTATCACCAGGGGCGATTCACCCCTCCACTTT
>TRBV10-3|.|.|TRBJ1-2
CAMATGNGDGYTF
TGTGCCATGGCCACAGGGAATGGCGATGGCTACACCTTC
>TRBV10-3|.|.|TRBJ2-5
CAIRRTSEETQYF
TGTGCCATCAGAAGGACTTCTGAAGAGACCCAGTACTTC
>TRBV7-9|TRBD1|.|TRBJ1-1
CASSWSTGGTEAFF
TGTGCCAGCAGCTGGAGTACAGGGGGCACTGAAGCTTTCTTT
>TRBV3-1/TRBV3-2|.|.|TRBJ1-1
CASSQAGTMNTEAFF
TGTGCCAGCAGCCAAGCCGGGACAATGAACACTGAAGCTTTCTTT
>TRBV6-4|TRBD1|.|TRBJ1-2
CASSDSPGGIGYTF
TGTGCCAGCAGTGACTCGCCAGGGGGCATTGGCTACACCTTC